A single T cell receptor (beta chain) is shown here with its context. Its antigen remains unidentified. The data stem from a study of cytomegalovirus exposure and HLA in healthy donors. Study-wide results and limits: Earlier results showed most TCR beta V segments being productive about 87% or about 30% of the time. It was approximately 150 TCR beta chains that were listed as cytomegalovirus-associated. Rare TCR sequences dominated, though some public TCRs recurred in many donors.

The PCR ran on 60 Vbeta and 13 Jbeta primers. The table came from immunoSEQ multiplex PCR; TCRdb's copy has only in-frame clones and leaves some out. Among under 200,000 clones listed, almost 85% were seen once. Germline V lookup: CDR1 MGHRA, CDR2 YSYEKL. The CDR3 contains 13 residues. The germline V and J ends were trimmed by 2 bases and 4 bases, with 8 bases remaining between them. This receptor was identified in a woman in her forties or fifties in good health and CMV-seronegative. Sample: PBMCs. The chain is built from TRBV4-1 and TRBJ2-5; D unresolved. CDR3 sequence: CASSQIVLETQYF. DNA of the CDR3: TGCGCCAGCAGCCAAATTGTACTAGAGACCCAGTACTTC.